What follows are 8 T cell receptor beta chains derived from one specimen sequenced in a study of response to subunit inactivated influenza vaccine. In TCRdb, the RT-PCR reads were re-called with MiXCR into one record per CDR3 protein. The sample shows more than 500,000 distinct CDR3 sequences, about 11% of them seen only once. Separately, the same data were catalogued under a study of T cells expressing NK-cell markers. That study reports: Synthesis of TCR beta cDNA relied on 5'RACE template switching carrying UMIs.

The specimen was PBMCs from blood, collected on the day of vaccination. These receptor sequences come from a man between 45 and 60 years old who received an inactivated influenza vaccine.

This clonotype was seen a few times. This chain links TRBV4-3 with TRBJ2-1; TRBD2 might be the D (6 bases). The germline V gene encodes CDR1 LGHNA and CDR2 YSLEER. The length of the CDR3 is 16 residues. V gave up 0 bases and J gave up 7 bases, with 16 bases separating them. CDR3: CASSQDLLARWNEQFF. CDR3 bases: TGCGCCAGCAGCCAAGATCTGCTAGCGAGGTGGAATGAGCAGTTCTTC.

The genes are TRBV6-2 or TRBV6-3 and TRBJ2-7; 7 positions match TRBD2. From germline, CDR1 is MNHEY and CDR2 SVGEGT. The CDR3 runs to 14 residues. Trimming removed 10 bases from V and 2 bases from J; junction bases left unmatched: 11. CDR3 sequence (DNA): TGTGCCACCTTCAGACCGGGGGGTACCTACGAGCAGTACTTC. This translates into CATFRPGGTYEQYF.

The V gene is TRBV6-1, the J gene TRBJ2-5; TRBD2 matches 11 bases. V shed 5 bases, J shed 1 base, and the junction held 6 bases outside the gene matches. The CDR3 length is 16 residues. CDR1 is MNHNS and CDR2 is SASEGT in the germline V gene. The CDR3 is CASSLRLAGSQETQYF. The CDR3 DNA reads as TGTGCCAGCAGTCTGAGACTAGCGGGGTCCCAAGAGACCCAGTACTTC.

This clonotype was observed a handful of times. This chain links TRBV27 with TRBJ2-5, with 7 bases aligning to TRBD2. The V gene's germline CDR1 is MNHEY and CDR2 SMNVEV (reference sequence). Losses at the gene ends were 3 bases for V and 4 bases for J; bases not matched to a gene: 17. The CDR3 sequence is 18 residues long. CDR3 bases: TGTGCCAGCAGTTTGCTCCCCCCGAGGGACGGACTAGGAGAGACCCAGTACTTC. Protein: CASSLLPPRDGLGETQYF.

This clonotype was seen only a few times. The chain has TRBV12-5 and TRBJ2-3, with D unresolved. Germline values: CDR1 LGHNT, CDR2 FRNRAP. The length of the CDR3 is 13 residues. CDR3 protein: CASRAAGADTQYF. The CDR3 nucleotides read TGTGCCTCCCGGGCCGCCGGTGCAGATACGCAGTATTTT. Variable domain in full (rest from reference TRBV12-5 and TRBJ2-3): DARVTQTPRHKVTEMGQEVTMRCQPILGHNTVFWYRQTMMQGLELLAYFRNRAPLDDSGMPKDRFSAEMPDATLATLKIQPSEPRDSAVYFCASRAAGADTQYFGPGTRLTVL.

The J gene is TRBJ1-4, the V gene TRBV7-9, with D hard to call. The CDR3 length is 14 residues. In germline, CDR1 is SEHNR, CDR2 FQNEAQ (reference sequence). The V end lost 0 bases, the J end lost 4 bases, and 6 bases lay between the germline ends. This chain's CDR3 is CASSLAGYNEKLFF. The CDR3 DNA reads as TGTGCCAGCAGCTTAGCAGGTTATAATGAAAAACTGTTTTTT.

This clonotype has only a few counts. The chain is built from TRBV5-1 and TRBJ2-7, with TRBD1 matching over 10 bases. V lost 5 bases and J lost 6; bases outside the gene matches: 8. The germline gives CDR1 SGHRS, CDR2 YFSETQ. The CDR3 totals 14 residues. CDR3 sequence reads: CASRVPGQGLEQYF. CDR3 coding DNA: TGCGCCAGCAGGGTGCCGGGACAGGGGCTCGAGCAGTACTTC.

This rearrangement joins TRBV30 to TRBJ2-7; 7 positions match TRBD2. The CDR3 sequence is 17 residues long. V was clipped by 0 bases and J by 10 bases; unmatched bases: 21. The germline gives CDR1 GTSNPN, CDR2 SVGIG (reference sequence). CDR3 sequence reads: CAWSVSRPSGTPFDQYF. In DNA, the CDR3 is TGTGCCTGGAGTGTTTCCCGCCCCAGCGGGACTCCCTTTGACCAGTACTTC.